A single sample is the source of the 29 T cell receptor beta chains below, sequenced in a study of T cells in Graves' hyperthyroidism and ophthalmopathy. RNA transcripts served as the template for amplifying TCR beta CDR3 regions. HTBI primers drove first-round RT-PCR of the TCR CDR3. TCRdb reprocessed the multiplex PCR reads with MiXCR, giving one entry per CDR3 protein. The sample lists more than 350,000 distinct CDR3 sequences; around 15% were seen once. The sequenced sample consisted of blood. These TCRs come from an older woman with Graves' ophthalmopathy.

This clonotype came up many times. The genes are TRBV24-1 and TRBJ2-1; 8 nucleotides match TRBD2. V shed 7 bases and J 9 bases; nucleotides not matched to a gene: 10. Germline V gene data show CDR1 as KGHDR and CDR2 as SFDVKD. The CDR3 is 14 amino acids. Written as DNA, the CDR3 is TGTGCCACCAGCGGGGGGACTAGATCGAGTGAGCAGTTCTTC. Its protein is CATSGGTRSSEQFF.

Of note for this clonotype: One base away lies a much larger clone, so this may be a sequencing read error. The rearrangement joins TRBV30 to TRBJ2-3; 8 bases fit TRBD1. The tail of the sequence fits TRBJ1-5 better, so the J call may be wrong. The CDR3 has 16 amino acids. CDR1 is GTSNPN, CDR2 SVGIG, per germline (reference sequence). The chain's CDR3 is CAWSPSDRVNTDTQHF. CDR3 coding DNA: TGTGCCTGGAGCCCCTCGGACAGGGTTAACACAGATACGCAGCATTTT.

This clonotype was recorded a few times. This chain joins TRBV3-1 and TRBJ1-4; 7 bases line up with TRBD1. The trim removed 5 bases at V and 4 bases at J, leaving 10 bases unmatched. The CDR3 consists of 16 residues. The germline V gene encodes CDR1 LGHDT and CDR2 YNNKEL (reference sequence). This CDR3 reads CASSGDRAGFNEKLFF. The CDR3 DNA follows: TGTGCCAGCAGCGGAGACAGGGCCGGATTTAATGAAAAACTGTTTTTT.

This clonotype was counted at least ten times. V is TRBV7-7 and J is TRBJ2-1; tentatively, D is TRBD2 (5 bases). Looked up from germline, CDR1 is SSHAT and CDR2 is FNYEAQ (reference sequence). The CDR3 loop spans 16 amino acids. V was pared by 1 base and J by 0 bases, with 10 bases between. The CDR3 spells CASSLDGGFSYNEQFF. The CDR3 nucleotides read TGTGCCAGCAGCTTAGATGGCGGGTTCTCCTACAATGAGCAGTTCTTC.

This clonotype has at least ten counts. The genes are TRBV2 and TRBJ2-1, with D possibly matching TRBD2 (7 bases). Trimming shortened V by 1 base and J by 2 bases, and 12 bases separated the two germline ends. Germline V gives CDR1 SNHLY, CDR2 FYNNEI. This CDR3 contains 16 residues. CDR3 in DNA: TGTGCCAGCAGTGAAGAGGGGGAGGGGCCCTACAATGAGCAGTTCTTC. The encoded protein is CASSEEGEGPYNEQFF.

This clonotype was seen repeatedly, ten times or more. The CDR3 spells CASSRFVEKTEAFF. The CDR3 DNA reads as TGTGCCAGCAGCCGATTCGTGGAGAAGACTGAAGCTTTCTTT. V is TRBV11-2 and J is TRBJ1-1; no clear D. Trimming stripped 5 bases from V and 5 bases from J, with 15 bases between. The germline V gene encodes CDR1 SGHAT and CDR2 FQNNGV. The CDR3 covers 14 residues. Full variable domain (missing parts from reference TRBV11-2 and TRBJ1-1): EAGVAQSPRYKIIEKRQSVAFWCNPISGHATLYWYQQILGQGPKLLIQFQNNGVVDDSQLPKDRFSAERLKGVDSTLKIQPAKLEDSAVYLCASSRFVEKTEAFFGQGTRLTVV.

This clonotype was recorded a few times. This chain uses TRBV11-2 with TRBJ2-7; 10 bases line up with TRBD1. CDR3 length: 18 residues. Germline-derived CDR1 and CDR2 are SGHAT and FQNNGV. The V segment lost 0 bases and the J segment 6 bases; nucleotides outside the gene matches: 14. The CDR3, as DNA: TGTGCCAGCAGCTTAGAATGGGTAACCGGGACAGGGGATGGCGAGCAGTACTTC. Translated: CASSLEWVTGTGDGEQYF. Full variable domain (remainder filled in from reference TRBV11-2 and TRBJ2-7): EAGVAQSPRYKIIEKRQSVAFWCNPISGHATLYWYQQILGQGPKLLIQFQNNGVVDDSQLPKDRFSAERLKGVDSTLKIQPAKLEDSAVYLCASSLEWVTGTGDGEQYFGPGTRLTVT.

The chain couples TRBV5-1 to TRBJ2-1; D is perhaps TRBD1 (6 bases). CDR3 length: 18 residues. Trimming took 0 bases from V and 11 from J, leaving 27 bases between them. Germline lookup yields CDR1 SGHRS and CDR2 YFSETQ. In DNA form, the CDR3 reads TGCGCCAGCAGCTTGGGGGACACACAACTGCCCTTCGAACGAAAGCAGTTCTTC. It is translated as CASSLGDTQLPFERKQFF.

The rearrangement joins TRBV30 to TRBJ2-5; TRBD1 agrees at 9 bases. The germline V gene encodes CDR1 GTSNPN and CDR2 SVGIG (reference sequence). Trimming at V came to 1 base and at J to 5 bases, leaving 2 bases not matched to a gene. The CDR3 contains 13 residues. Written as DNA, the CDR3 is TGTGCCTGGAGTGACGGACAGGGGGAGACCCAGTACTTC. Translation gives CAWSDGQGETQYF.

This clonotype has a count of ten or more. The chain combines TRBV28 with TRBJ2-7, with 9 bases aligning to TRBD1. J was trimmed by 0 bases and V by 6 bases; bases with no gene match: 6. CDR1 is MDHEN and CDR2 is SYDVKM in the germline V gene. The CDR3 extends over 15 amino acids. The CDR3 DNA reads TGTGCCAGCAGAGTAACAGGGGGCGCCTCCTACGAGCAGTACTTC. Amino acid sequence: CASRVTGGASYEQYF.

The V call is TRBV18, the J call TRBJ2-2; 8 bases are a match to TRBD2. The germline CDR1 and CDR2 sequences are KGHSH and LQKENI. The CDR3 length is 17 residues. Germline trimming cut 0 bases from V and 2 bases from J; bases unmatched to any gene: 5. DNA for the CDR3: TGTGCCAGCTCACCACCGTCGGGAGGGCCCAACACCGGGGAGCTGTTTTTT. Translating gives CASSPPSGGPNTGELFF.

A remark on this clonotype: One base away lies a much larger clone, so this may be a sequencing read error. The gene calls are TRBV4-1 and TRBJ2-2; either TRBD1 or TRBD2 may fit D (5 bases each). V shed 4 bases and J shed 8 bases, with 20 bases lying between them. This CDR3 contains 16 residues. The germline V gene has CDR1 MGHRA and CDR2 YSYEKL. The CDR3, as DNA: TGCGCCAGCAGCCCCTCTAACGGGACCATCGGAGGGGAGCTGTTTTTT. Translated: CASSPSNGTIGGELFF.

Many counts were recorded for this clonotype. The chain couples TRBV6-1 to TRBJ1-3; maybe TRBD1 (6 bases). Between the trimmed V and J ends, which lost 5 bases and 3 bases, there was a span of 8 bases. CDR1 MNHNS and CDR2 SASEGT come from the germline V gene. The CDR3 covers 13 residues. As DNA, the CDR3 is TGTGCCAGCAGTCGGGACAATGGAAACACCATATATTTT. Translated, it gives CASSRDNGNTIYF.

Here the CDR3 DNA reads TGCAGTGCTAGAGCCGGACTAGCGGGAGGCCCCAGCTCCTACAATGAGCAGTTCTTC. Translating gives CSARAGLAGGPSSYNEQFF. The V call is TRBV20-1, the J call TRBJ2-1, with 14 nucleotides matching TRBD2. CDR3 length: 19 amino acids. Trimming at V came to 1 base and at J to 0 bases, leaving 8 bases not matched to a gene. Per the germline V gene, CDR1 is DFQATT and CDR2 is SNEGSKA (reference sequence).

This clonotype was counted at least ten times. The rearrangement joins TRBV2 to TRBJ2-7, with D perhaps assigned TRBD1 or TRBD2 (6 bases each). Trimming removed 1 base at V and 5 bases at J, with 12 bases between. The CDR3 has 14 residues. Germline CDR1 reads SNHLY; CDR2 reads FYNNEI. The CDR3 bases are TGTGCCAGCAGTGAAGGGGGGGCGGGTCACGAGCAGTACTTC. This encodes CASSEGGAGHEQYF.

The rearrangement links TRBV10-3 to TRBJ2-5; tentative D call: TRBD1 (6 bases). V lost 9 bases, J lost 5 bases, and 16 bases lay in between. From germline, CDR1 is ENHRY and CDR2 SYGVKD. This CDR3 region has 13 residues. The CDR3 bases are TGTGCCATATTACAGGGACCGGGGGAGACCCAGTACTTC. This gives the protein CAILQGPGETQYF.

In this sample, this clonotype turned up many times. The CDR3 is CASSLAGRGGSWREQFF. The CDR3 region has the DNA TGTGCCAGCAGCTTGGCCGGGCGGGGCGGGAGTTGGCGTGAGCAGTTCTTC. The chain links TRBV5-6 to TRBJ2-1; 7 nucleotides agree with TRBD2. V lost 0 bases to trimming and J lost 9 bases; unmatched junction nucleotides: 15. The germline CDR1 and CDR2 sequences are SGHDT and YYEEEE. This CDR3 spans 17 amino acids.

This clonotype has just a few counts. Just one base apart from a much larger clone, this may be a read error. This chain uses TRBV28 with TRBJ2-2, with D unclear. Germline values: CDR1 MDHEN, CDR2 SYDVKM. The CDR3 is 13 amino acids. CDR3 sequence (DNA): TGTGCCAGCAGACCCGGTGGACCGGTGAACAGTTTCTTT. Its protein product is CASRPGGPVNSFF.

There are many counts of this clonotype. The V gene is TRBV29-1, the J gene TRBJ2-5, with D possibly matching TRBD2 (6 bases). Trimming cost V 6 bases and J 9 bases, with 14 bases left between them. This CDR3 has 11 amino acids. Germline values: CDR1 SQVTM, CDR2 ANQGSEA. Written as DNA, the CDR3 is TGCAGCGTACGGGACGGCGGGGCCCAGTACTTC. Amino acid sequence: CSVRDGGAQYF.

This clonotype was counted at least ten times. J is TRBJ2-1 and V is TRBV3-1; 12 bases align to TRBD2. The V gene's germline CDR1 is LGHDT and CDR2 YNNKEL (reference sequence). The length of the CDR3 is 18 residues. Losses at the gene ends were 3 bases for V and 1 base for J; bases not matched to a gene: 7. CDR3: CASSQRTSGIGSYNEQFF. The DNA of the CDR3 is TGTGCCAGCAGCCAGAGGACTAGCGGGATAGGGTCCTACAATGAGCAGTTCTTC.

The chain links TRBV19 to TRBJ2-1; D is perhaps TRBD2 (6 bases). Germline V lookup: CDR1 LNHDA, CDR2 SQIVND (reference sequence). V gave up 4 bases and J gave up 4 bases, with 8 bases separating them. The length of the CDR3 is 13 residues. As DNA, the CDR3 is TGTGCCAGTAGTACCAGCGGGTACAATGAGCAGTTCTTC. This gives the protein CASSTSGYNEQFF.

This clonotype showed up many times. The chain couples TRBV7-2 to TRBJ2-7; either TRBD1 or TRBD2 may supply D (6 bases each). The CDR3 covers 16 residues. Trimming shortened V by 5 bases and J by 7 bases, and 24 bases separated the two germline ends. CDR1 is SGHTA and CDR2 is FQGNSA in the germline V gene. The CDR3 region has the DNA TGTGCCAGCAGCCCCGGGGGCTCTAGAGGGATAGGGGAGCAGTACTTC. This codes for CASSPGGSRGIGEQYF.

CDR3 in DNA: TGCGCCAGCAGCTCGGATCAGCGGGAGGGCCCAGATACGCAGTATTTT. The encoded protein is CASSSDQREGPDTQYF. The chain couples TRBV5-1 to TRBJ2-3; 10 bases match TRBD2. This CDR3 contains 16 residues. Per germline, CDR1 SGHRS and CDR2 YFSETQ. V lost 3 bases, J lost 4 bases, and 8 bases stayed unmatched. The full variable domain, in which reference TRBV5-1 and TRBJ2-3 provide the parts outside the CDR3, is KAGVTQTPRYLIKTRGQQVTLSCSPISGHRSVSWYQQTPGQGLQFLFEYFSETQRNKGNFPGRFSGRQFSNSRSEMNVSTLELGDSALYLCASSSDQREGPDTQYFGPGTRLTVL.

This clonotype was found many times. The chain recombines TRBV24-1 with TRBJ2-2; 11 bases are shared with TRBD2. This CDR3 region has 15 residues. V was pared by 5 bases and J by 7 bases, with 5 bases of the junction left unmatched. Germline V CDR1 and CDR2: KGHDR, SFDVKD. The CDR3: CATSGLAGGVGELFF. The CDR3 nucleotides read TGTGCCACCAGTGGTCTAGCGGGAGGAGTCGGGGAGCTGTTTTTT.

The sample holds many counts of this clonotype. The chain uses TRBV3-1 and TRBJ2-5; TRBD1 aligns across 7 bases. V shed 0 bases and J 5 bases; nucleotides not matched to a gene: 6. Germline values: CDR1 LGHDT, CDR2 YNNKEL (reference sequence). The CDR3 has 15 amino acids. The chain's CDR3 is CASSQDSTGLETQYF. The CDR3 DNA reads TGTGCCAGCAGCCAAGACTCGACAGGGCTTGAGACCCAGTACTTC.

This clonotype came up many times. The rearrangement joins TRBV28 to TRBJ1-1, with a possible D match to TRBD1 (6 bases). Trimming removed 2 bases at V and 5 bases at J, with 18 bases between. The CDR3 covers 16 residues. Germline CDR1 and CDR2: MDHEN and SYDVKM. The CDR3 protein is CASSLGGAPLRTEAFF. The DNA of the CDR3 is TGTGCCAGCAGTTTAGGGGGGGCTCCGCTAAGAACTGAAGCTTTCTTT.

The rearrangement links TRBV27 to TRBJ2-1, with 10 bases that match TRBD2. CDR3 length: 15 amino acids. Unmatched junction bases numbered 7, after V lost 3 bases and J lost 8 bases. Germline V gene lookup returns CDR1 MNHEY and CDR2 SMNVEV (reference sequence). Here the CDR3 reads CASSLVAGGFDEQFF. The CDR3 region has the DNA TGTGCCAGCAGTTTGGTAGCGGGAGGATTCGATGAGCAGTTCTTC.

This clonotype was recorded many times. This chain uses TRBV2 with TRBJ2-3; 14 positions agree with TRBD2. Germline V gene lookup returns CDR1 SNHLY and CDR2 FYNNEI. CDR3 length equals 14 residues. V was pared by 9 bases and J by 5 bases, with 4 bases of the junction left unmatched. The CDR3 loop is CARTSGRAGDTQYF. The CDR3 DNA sequence: TGTGCCAGGACTAGCGGGAGGGCCGGAGATACGCAGTATTTT.

The gene calls are TRBV7-6 and TRBJ1-5; D is perhaps TRBD1 (5 bases). Per germline, CDR1 SGHVS and CDR2 FNYEAQ. This CDR3 is 14 amino acids long. V lost 5 bases and J lost 0, with 8 bases in between. The CDR3 bases are TGTGCCAGCAGCCCGACAGATAGCAATCAGCCCCAGCATTTT. Encoded protein: CASSPTDSNQPQHF.